The clone carrying this TCR beta chain has a handful of counts. The data were taken from a study of OX40 agonist ivuxolimab in advanced cancers. Trimming stripped 4 bases from V and 6 bases from J, with 12 bases between. The germline V gene has CDR1 SNHLY and CDR2 FYNNEI. The CDR3 is 14 amino acids. The assay was immunoSEQ multiplex PCR, and TCRdb's table has in-frame clones only and misses some. The table includes about 32,000 clones, more than 75% detected once. Sequenced here: CD4+ or CD8+ T cells sorted from blood, sampled in a trial of the OX40 agonist ivuxolimab. The V and J genes are TRBV2 and TRBJ2-2; D is unclear. The receptor comes from an adult with an advanced solid tumor such as melanoma, head and neck, liver or kidney cancer. In DNA, the CDR3 is TGTGCCAGCAGTGTAAATAAGATATCCGGGGAGCTGTTTTTT. Residues: CASSVNKISGELFF.